These 23 T cell receptor beta chains were all obtained from the same sample, sequenced in a study of cytomegalovirus exposure and HLA in healthy donors. Primers for the PCR totalled 60 Vbeta and 13 Jbeta. Libraries were prepared by immunoSEQ multiplex PCR; TCRdb keeps only in-frame clonotypes and omits some of them. In the table there are over 100,000 clones, 73% of which are singletons. Sequencing was done on a sample of PBMCs. These receptors originate from a man in his forties in good health and CMV-seronegative.

The chain recombines TRBV6-5 with TRBJ1-1; weak D call: TRBD1 (6 bases). The CDR3 is 14 amino acids. Trimming took off 7 bases at V and 1 base at J, with 13 bases between the two ends. Germline V lookup: CDR1 MNHEY, CDR2 SVGAGI. CDR3 region: CASKRGQPNTEAFF. CDR3 in DNA: TGTGCCAGCAAACGGGGACAACCGAACACTGAAGCTTTCTTT.

This clone occurred a few times. This chain connects TRBV20-1 to TRBJ1-2; D call uncertain. Trimming removed 5 bases at V and 14 bases at J, with 18 bases between. Germline CDR1 DFQATT, CDR2 SNEGSKA (reference sequence). This CDR3 region has 11 residues. The CDR3 spells CSARGELGLTF. The CDR3 nucleotides read TGCAGTGCTCGAGGCGAGCTAGGTCTTACCTTC.

This chain uses TRBV7-9 with TRBJ2-7, with TRBD1 as a possible D gene (5 bases). CDR3 length: 12 amino acids. Looked up from germline, CDR1 is SEHNR and CDR2 is FQNEAQ (reference sequence). Trimming cost V 5 bases and J 6 bases, with 11 bases left between them. The DNA of the CDR3 is TGTGCCAGCAGCGAGGACATATCCGAGCAGTACTTC. Amino acids: CASSEDISEQYF.

The chain uses TRBV10-3 and TRBJ2-3; D is possibly TRBD2 (5 bases). The CDR3 runs 15 residues. Trimming stripped 11 bases from V and 0 bases from J, with 18 bases between. Per germline, CDR1 ENHRY and CDR2 SYGVKD. CDR3 bases: TGTGCCTCGCGAACGACGGGGATAAGCACAGATACGCAGTATTTT. This gives the protein CASRTTGISTDTQYF.

The table lists this clone with a few counts. This rearrangement joins TRBV13 to TRBJ2-5; 8 bases are a match to TRBD2. The CDR3 runs 16 residues. Germline CDR1 PRHDT, CDR2 FYEKMQ (reference sequence). Losses at the gene ends were 5 bases for V and 1 base for J; bases not matched to a gene: 9. CDR3 loop: CASSPGGSGVQETQYF. CDR3 nucleotide sequence: TGTGCCAGCAGCCCTGGGGGTAGCGGGGTCCAAGAGACCCAGTACTTC. Looking up the rest from reference TRBV13 and TRBJ2-5 gives the full variable domain: AAGVIQSPRHLIKEKRETATLKCYPIPRHDTVYWYQQGPGQDPQFLISFYEKMQSDKGSIPDRFSAQQFSDYHSELNMSSLELGDSALYFCASSPGGSGVQETQYFGPGTRLLVL.

This chain uses TRBV11-2 with TRBJ2-5; D may be TRBD2 (7 bases). V was pared by 8 bases and J by 5 bases, with 18 bases between. CDR3 size: 14 residues. Germline loops: CDR1 SGHAT, CDR2 FQNNGV. The CDR3: CASAHPGGRETQYF. Here the CDR3 DNA reads TGTGCCAGCGCCCATCCGGGGGGCAGGGAGACCCAGTACTTC.

In its sample, this clone was seen a few times. CDR3 in amino acids: CSVEGASGVNNEQFF. Written as DNA, the CDR3 is TGCAGCGTTGAAGGCGCTAGCGGGGTGAACAATGAGCAGTTCTTC. V usage is TRBV29-1 and J usage is TRBJ2-1, with 9 bases identical to TRBD2. From germline, CDR1 is SQVTM and CDR2 ANQGSEA. V shed 1 base and J 5 bases; nucleotides not matched to a gene: 6. CDR3 length: 15 residues.

The chain is built from TRBV13 and TRBJ1-6; no clear D gene. The CDR3 has 16 amino acids. The germline V and J ends were trimmed by 0 bases and 0 bases, with 6 bases remaining between them. Germline CDR1 PRHDT, CDR2 FYEKMQ (reference sequence). CDR3 in DNA: TGTGCCAGCAGCTTAGGCCGCAGCTCCTATAATTCACCCCTCCACTTT. Its protein product is CASSLGRSSYNSPLHF. Based on the CDR3 plus reference TRBV13 and TRBJ1-6, the full variable domain is AAGVIQSPRHLIKEKRETATLKCYPIPRHDTVYWYQQGPGQDPQFLISFYEKMQSDKGSIPDRFSAQQFSDYHSELNMSSLELGDSALYFCASSLGRSSYNSPLHFGNGTRLTVT.

The CDR3 loop reads CASSSSRGQGAKGYTF. As DNA, the CDR3 is TGTGCCAGCAGCTCCTCCCGTGGACAGGGGGCGAAGGGCTACACCTTC. The V call is TRBV7-8, the J call TRBJ1-2, with 11 positions matching TRBD1. This CDR3 comprises 16 residues. The junction had 12 bases not matched to a gene; V was cut back by 4 bases and J by 8 bases. Germline V CDR1 and CDR2: SGHVS, FQNEAQ.

This clone was counted between two and nine times. V gene TRBV5-4 combines with J gene TRBJ2-2, with TRBD2 matching over 8 bases. V trimming: 6 bases; J trimming: 2 bases; junction bases outside the gene matches: 9. The CDR3 is 16 amino acids. CDR1 is SGHNT and CDR2 is YYREEE in the germline V gene (reference sequence). In nucleotides, the CDR3 is TGTGCCAGCATGCTTGGGGGACTAGAAAACACCGGGGAGCTGTTTTTT. Protein product: CASMLGGLENTGELFF.

The chain couples TRBV27 to TRBJ1-2; tentatively, D is TRBD1 (5 bases). From germline, CDR1 is MNHEY and CDR2 SMNVEV (reference sequence). The CDR3 contains 16 residues. V was trimmed by 2 bases and J by 5 bases, leaving 18 bases between them. The CDR3 is CASSLGTGDKRYGYTF. Written as DNA, the CDR3 is TGTGCCAGCAGTTTAGGAACAGGCGATAAAAGATATGGCTACACCTTC.

The CDR3 DNA follows: TGCGCCAGCAGCCCGGGACAGGTTGATTCACCCCTCCACTTT. The encoded protein is CASSPGQVDSPLHF. The chain recombines TRBV5-1 with TRBJ1-6; 8 nucleotides align to TRBD1. Germline V gives CDR1 SGHRS, CDR2 YFSETQ. V shed 4 bases, J shed 8 bases, and the junction held 5 bases outside the gene matches. This CDR3 region has 14 residues.

Comment on this clone: The junction and the germline gene differ at one end; a read error may be behind it. V and J are TRBV7-3 and TRBJ1-1; no reliable D call. The CDR3 is 14 residues long. CDR1 and CDR2 from the germline V gene are SGHTA and FQGTGA. For the CDR3, the DNA is TGTGCCAGCAGCTTCGGAGGGTCGAACGCTGAAGCTTTCTTT. Residues: CASSFGGSNAEAFF.

This chain links TRBV9 with TRBJ1-2; 12 bases match TRBD1. The germline V gene has CDR1 SGDLS and CDR2 YYNGEE. CDR3 length: 15 amino acids. With 0 bases clipped from V and 8 bases from J, the junction kept 5 bases outside the gene matches. The CDR3, as DNA: TGTGCCAGCAGCGTAGAGGGACAGGGGGCTGAAGGCTACACCTTC. It yields the protein CASSVEGQGAEGYTF.

The J gene is TRBJ1-2, the V gene TRBV28; 7 nucleotides line up with TRBD1. Germline V gene sequence: CDR1 MDHEN, CDR2 SYDVKM. V shed 1 base, J shed 4 bases, and the junction held 12 bases outside the gene matches. This CDR3 has 17 amino acids. CDR3 loop: CASSLSPETGMAYGYTF. In DNA form, the CDR3 reads TGTGCCAGCAGTTTATCTCCTGAGACAGGGATGGCCTATGGCTACACCTTC.

This sequence joins TRBV7-3 and TRBJ2-3; 10 bases match TRBD2. The junction had 1 base not matched to a gene; V was cut back by 1 base and J by 0 bases. This CDR3 has 16 amino acids. CDR1 and CDR2 (germline): SGHTA, FQGTGA. CDR3 sequence (DNA): TGTGCCAGCAGCTTAAGAGCGGGGGGGAGCACAGATACGCAGTATTTT. This gives the protein CASSLRAGGSTDTQYF. The full variable domain, its missing parts supplied by reference TRBV7-3 and TRBJ2-3, is GAGVSQTPSNKVTEKGKYVELRCDPISGHTALYWYRQSLGQGPEFLIYFQGTGAADDSGLPNDRFFAVRPEGSVSTLKIQRTERGDSAVYLCASSLRAGGSTDTQYFGPGTRLTVL.

This chain joins TRBV7-8 and TRBJ1-2, with a possible D match to TRBD1 (6 bases). CDR3 length: 14 residues. CDR1 is SGHVS and CDR2 is FQNEAQ in the germline V gene. V lost 3 bases to trimming and J lost 4 bases, with 12 bases between them. The CDR3 sequence: CASSLGGGTYGYTF. The CDR3 DNA is TGTGCCAGCAGCTTGGGCGGGGGCACCTATGGCTACACCTTC.

This chain connects TRBV4-3 to TRBJ2-1, with D possibly TRBD2 on 7 matching bases. The germline V gene encodes CDR1 LGHNA and CDR2 YSLEER. Trimming pared 0 bases from V and 8 bases from J, leaving 17 bases between. CDR3 length: 16 amino acids. The CDR3 nucleotides read TGCGCCAGCAGCCAAGATTTCCGGGGGGCCCGGGATGAGCAGTTCTTC. It translates to CASSQDFRGARDEQFF.

CDR3 DNA: TGTGCCAGCAGACAGCTCGGGGGGACTGGAAACACCATATATTTT. Amino acid sequence: CASRQLGGTGNTIYF. The chain employs TRBV5-4 and TRBJ1-3; D possibly corresponds to TRBD1 (5 bases). CDR1 is SGHNT and CDR2 is YYREEE in the germline V gene (reference sequence). V lost 5 bases to trimming and J lost 2 bases, with 14 bases between them. The CDR3 covers 15 residues.

The gene calls are TRBV9 and TRBJ1-6, with TRBD1 identical over 7 bases. Unmatched junction bases numbered 11, after V lost 4 bases and J lost 7 bases. In germline, CDR1 is SGDLS, CDR2 YYNGEE. This CDR3 is 16 amino acids long. In DNA form, the CDR3 reads TGTGCCAGCAGCCCAGAACCCACAGGGGTCAATTCACCCCTCCACTTT. Its protein is CASSPEPTGVNSPLHF.

This chain links TRBV7-9 with TRBJ2-7; 9 bases agree with TRBD1. J lost 1 base, V lost 1 base, and 5 bases had no gene match. The CDR3 extends over 16 amino acids. Germline V gives CDR1 SEHNR, CDR2 FQNEAQ (reference sequence). The CDR3 region has the DNA TGTGCCAGCAGCTTAGTGGCTGGGACAGGGTCCTACGAGCAGTACTTC. Amino acids: CASSLVAGTGSYEQYF.

This chain joins TRBV4-2 and TRBJ1-1; D might be TRBD1 (5 bases). The V gene's germline CDR1 is LGHNA and CDR2 YNFKEQ. The CDR3 sequence is 17 residues long. The V and J ends lost 4 bases and 1 base respectively, with 19 bases between them. DNA for the CDR3: TGTGCCAGCAGCCTAACATCTTCCCTCAGGGCGAACACTGAAGCTTTCTTT. The encoded protein is CASSLTSSLRANTEAFF.

The chain uses TRBV7-9 and TRBJ2-7; D ambiguous. Trimming left V 3 bases short and J 2 bases short, with 11 bases between. The CDR3 extends over 14 amino acids. The V gene's germline CDR1 is SEHNR and CDR2 FQNEAQ (reference sequence). CDR3 protein: CASSFGAETYEQYF. CDR3 sequence (DNA): TGTGCCAGCAGCTTTGGAGCTGAGACCTACGAGCAGTACTTC.